This T cell receptor beta chain was documented in a study of T cell repertoires in cytomegalovirus infection. Study-wide points: The ex vivo response was dominated by HLA-C-restricted CMV-specific TCR beta clonotypes.

Regarding this clonotype: The target antigen is unknown.

TCRdb reanalysed the reads using MiXCR and keeps one entry per CDR3 protein. The table records under 350,000 distinct CDR3 sequences, approximately 22% of them present only once. Germline values: CDR1 MNHGY, CDR2 SAAAGT. The V end was cut by 5 bases, the J end by 10 bases, with 12 bases between. CDR3 length equals 12 residues. The rearrangement links TRBV6-8 to TRBJ2-1, with a tentative D call TRBD2 (6 bases). The specimen comprised cultured PBMCs, sampled from culture after CMV antigen stimulation. This clonotype originated in a human donor in good health (CMV status not recorded). Some clones in this sample may be carry-over from other donors' samples. This CDR3 reads CASSPIGGEQFF. As DNA, the CDR3 is TGTGCCAGCAGTCCTATAGGAGGGGAGCAGTTCTTC.